These T cell receptor beta chains were read from a single sample in a study of Graves' ophthalmopathy and Graves' hyperthyroidism. TCRdb itself ran the multiplex PCR reads through MiXCR, one entry per CDR3 protein. Among roughly 600,000 distinct CDR3 sequences listed, about two fifths were seen once. The sample was peripheral blood or thyroid tissue (not recorded which). These receptors were collected from an adult man with Graves' hyperthyroidism. Both conserved end residues are part of each CDR3. The order of the fields is D gene, J gene, clone size, V gene, CDR3 protein, CDR3 DNA. A D gene is named only where the DNA matches it firmly. Size is stated for part of the rows, as once, few or many counts, or as a class when the clone is expanded.

.,TRBJ1-2,.,TRBV7-8,CASSWGAGTNYGYTF,TGTGCCAGCAGCTGGGGAGCGGGGACCAACTATGGCTACACCTTC
.,TRBJ2-7,.,TRBV5-4,CASSLGGGALYEQYF,TGTGCCAGCAGCTTAGGAGGGGGGGCTCTCTACGAGCAGTACTTC
TRBD1,TRBJ2-7,.,TRBV6-5,CASSLETGSHEQYF,TGTGCCAGCAGTTTGGAGACAGGGAGCCACGAGCAGTACTTC
TRBD2,TRBJ2-1,.,TRBV29-1,CSVDGLGTSGENEQFF,TGCAGCGTTGACGGGCTGGGGACTAGCGGAGAGAATGAGCAGTTCTTC
TRBD2,TRBJ2-7,.,TRBV20-1,CSARDPSSGRQQIEQYF,TGCAGTGCTAGAGATCCATCTAGCGGGCGACAGCAAATCGAGCAGTACTTC
TRBD1,TRBJ1-2,.,TRBV7-2,CASSLSDRGFYGYTF,TGTGCCAGCAGTTTATCCGACAGGGGTTTTTATGGCTACACCTTC
TRBD1,TRBJ2-5,.,TRBV5-1,CASSQEGGWETQYF,TGTGCCAGCAGCCAAGAAGGGGGCTGGGAGACCCAGTACTTC
TRBD2,TRBJ2-7,many,TRBV20-1,CSARRGTSGIYEQYF,TGCAGTGCTAGGCGAGGGACTAGCGGGATCTACGAGCAGTACTTC
.,TRBJ1-1,many,TRBV10-3,CAISESSENTEAFF,TGTGCCATCAGTGAGTCGAGTGAGAACACTGAAGCTTTCTTT
.,TRBJ2-7,many,TRBV10-2,CASSPVGEQYF,TGCGCCAGCAGTCCGGTGGGCGAGCAGTACTTC
.,TRBJ2-6,many,TRBV11-2,CASSLVGRDYSGANVLTF,TGTGCCAGCAGCTTAGTAGGCAGGGATTATTCTGGGGCCAACGTCCTGACTTTC
TRBD1,TRBJ2-5,.,TRBV20-1,CSARTGKGETQYF,TGCAGTGCCAGGACAGGGAAGGGAGAGACCCAGTACTTC
TRBD1,TRBJ1-4,.,TRBV12-3/TRBV12-4,CASSLWTGGDF,TGTGCCAGCAGTTTATGGACAGGGGGCGATTTT
.,TRBJ1-3,many,TRBV7-6,CASSLAQGNRNTIYF,TGTGCCAGCAGCTTAGCGCAGGGGAACCGAAACACCATATATTTT
.,TRBJ2-7,many,TRBV5-1,CASSLEPGAPYEQYF,TGCGCCAGCAGCTTGGAGCCAGGGGCCCCCTACGAGCAGTACTTC
.,TRBJ2-5,few,TRBV5-1,CASSFTALGRQIQETQYF,TGCGCCAGCAGCTTCACCGCGTTAGGCCGCCAGATCCAAGAGACCCAGTACTTC